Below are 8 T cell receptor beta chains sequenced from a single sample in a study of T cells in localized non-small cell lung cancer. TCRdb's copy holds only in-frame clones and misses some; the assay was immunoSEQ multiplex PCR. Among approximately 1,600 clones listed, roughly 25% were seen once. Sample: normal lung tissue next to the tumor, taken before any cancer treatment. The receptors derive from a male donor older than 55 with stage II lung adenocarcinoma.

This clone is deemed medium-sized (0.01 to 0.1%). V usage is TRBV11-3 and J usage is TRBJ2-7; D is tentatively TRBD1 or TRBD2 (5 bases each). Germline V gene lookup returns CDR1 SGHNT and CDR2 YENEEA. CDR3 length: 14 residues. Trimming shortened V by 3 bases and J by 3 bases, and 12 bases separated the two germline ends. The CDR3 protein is CASSLPGQGYEQYF. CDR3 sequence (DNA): TGTGCCAGCAGCTTGCCGGGGCAGGGCTACGAGCAGTACTTC.

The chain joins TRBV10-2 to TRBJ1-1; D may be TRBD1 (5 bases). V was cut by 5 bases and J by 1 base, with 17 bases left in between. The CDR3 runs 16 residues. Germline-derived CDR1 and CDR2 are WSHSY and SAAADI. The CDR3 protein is CASSKFREARNTEAFF. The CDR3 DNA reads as TGCGCCAGCAGTAAATTCAGGGAAGCCCGGAACACTGAAGCTTTCTTT.

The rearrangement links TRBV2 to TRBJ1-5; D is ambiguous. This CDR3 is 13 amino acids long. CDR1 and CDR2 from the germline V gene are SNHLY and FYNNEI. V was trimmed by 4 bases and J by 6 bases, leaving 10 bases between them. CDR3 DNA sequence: TGTGCCAGCAGTGGGGTAGGGTTTCAGCCCCAGCATTTT. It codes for CASSGVGFQPQHF.

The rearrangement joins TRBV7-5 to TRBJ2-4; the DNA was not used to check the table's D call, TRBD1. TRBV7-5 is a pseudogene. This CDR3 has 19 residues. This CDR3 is CASSSYRGTVSLAKNIQYF. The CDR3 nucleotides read TGTGCCAGCAGCTCCTACAGGGGGACCGTTTCCCTGGCCAAAAACATTCAGTACTTC.

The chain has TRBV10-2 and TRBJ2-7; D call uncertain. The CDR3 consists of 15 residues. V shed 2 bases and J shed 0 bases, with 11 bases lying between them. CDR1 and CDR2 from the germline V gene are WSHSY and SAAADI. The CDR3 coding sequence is TGCGCCAGCAGTGAGGTTGGTCCTAGCTCCTACGAGCAGTACTTC. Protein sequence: CASSEVGPSSYEQYF.

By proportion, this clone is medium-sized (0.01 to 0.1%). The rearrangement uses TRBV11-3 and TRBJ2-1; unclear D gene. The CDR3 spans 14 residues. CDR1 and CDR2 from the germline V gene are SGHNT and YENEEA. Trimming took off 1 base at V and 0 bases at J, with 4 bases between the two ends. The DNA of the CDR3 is TGTGCCAGCAGCTTAGGGCTCTCCTACAATGAGCAGTTCTTC. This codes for CASSLGLSYNEQFF. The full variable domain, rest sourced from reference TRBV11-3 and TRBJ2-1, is EAGVVQSPRYKIIEKKQPVAFWCNPISGHNTLYWYLQNLGQGPELLIRYENEEAVDDSQLPKDRFSAERLKGVDSTLKIQPAELGDSAVYLCASSLGLSYNEQFFGPGTRLTVL.

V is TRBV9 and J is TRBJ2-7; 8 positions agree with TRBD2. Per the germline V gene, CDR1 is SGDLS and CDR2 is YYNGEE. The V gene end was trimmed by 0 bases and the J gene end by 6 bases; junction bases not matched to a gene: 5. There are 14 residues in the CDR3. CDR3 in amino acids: CASSVGQRGSEQYF. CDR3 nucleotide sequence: TGTGCCAGCAGCGTAGGGCAGCGGGGGTCCGAGCAGTACTTC.

CDR3 nucleotides: TGTGCCTGTAGCCCGTTAGGGGAGGGTAAAAAGACCCAGTACTTC. Amino acids: CACSPLGEGKKTQYF. J is TRBJ2-5 and V is TRBV30, with TRBD2 matching over 7 bases. Per germline, CDR1 GTSNPN and CDR2 SVGIG (reference sequence). J lost 6 bases, V lost 6 bases, and 16 bases had no gene match. There are 15 residues in the CDR3.